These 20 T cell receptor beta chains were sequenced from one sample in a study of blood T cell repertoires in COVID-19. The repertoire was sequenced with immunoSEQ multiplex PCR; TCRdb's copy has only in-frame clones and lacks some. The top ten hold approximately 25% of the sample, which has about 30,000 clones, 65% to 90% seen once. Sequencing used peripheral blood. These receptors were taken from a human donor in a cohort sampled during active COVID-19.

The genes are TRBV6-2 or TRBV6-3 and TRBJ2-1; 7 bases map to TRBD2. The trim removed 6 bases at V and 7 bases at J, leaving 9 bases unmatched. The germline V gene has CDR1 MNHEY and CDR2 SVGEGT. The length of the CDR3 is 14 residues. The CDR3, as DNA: TGTGCCAGCAGCCAGACTAGCCCCCTGAATGAGCAGTTCTTC. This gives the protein CASSQTSPLNEQFF.

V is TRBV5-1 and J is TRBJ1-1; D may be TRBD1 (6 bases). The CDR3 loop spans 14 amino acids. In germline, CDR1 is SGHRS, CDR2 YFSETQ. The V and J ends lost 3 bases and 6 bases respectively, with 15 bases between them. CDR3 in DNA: TGCGCCAGCAGCTCAGACACAGGGTTACCTGAAGCTTTCTTT. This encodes CASSSDTGLPEAFF.

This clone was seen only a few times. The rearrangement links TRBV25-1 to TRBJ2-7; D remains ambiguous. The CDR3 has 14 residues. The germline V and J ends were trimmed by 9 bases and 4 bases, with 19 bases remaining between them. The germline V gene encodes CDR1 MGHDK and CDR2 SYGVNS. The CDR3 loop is CASPQWSERYEQYF. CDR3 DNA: TGTGCCAGTCCCCAGTGGAGCGAAAGATACGAGCAGTACTTC.

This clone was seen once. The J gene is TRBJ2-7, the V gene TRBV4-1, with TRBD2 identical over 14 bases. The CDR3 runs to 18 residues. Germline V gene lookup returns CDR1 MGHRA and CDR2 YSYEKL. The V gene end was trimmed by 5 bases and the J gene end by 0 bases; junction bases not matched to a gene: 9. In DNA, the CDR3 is TGCGCCAGCAGCGCACCTGGGACTAGCGGGGGTAGCTCCTACGAGCAGTACTTC. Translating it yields CASSAPGTSGGSSYEQYF.

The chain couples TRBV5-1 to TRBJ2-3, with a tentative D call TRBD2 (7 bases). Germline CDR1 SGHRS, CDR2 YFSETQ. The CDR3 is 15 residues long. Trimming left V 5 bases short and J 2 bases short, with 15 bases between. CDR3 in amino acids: CASSRRGGTTDTQYF. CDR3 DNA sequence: TGCGCCAGCAGTAGGAGGGGGGGGACCACAGATACGCAGTATTTT.

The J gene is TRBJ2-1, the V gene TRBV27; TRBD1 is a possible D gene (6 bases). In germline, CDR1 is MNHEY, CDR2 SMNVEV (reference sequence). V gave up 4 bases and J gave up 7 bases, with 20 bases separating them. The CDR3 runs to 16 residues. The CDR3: CASSYLYGSQGNEQFF. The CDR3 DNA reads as TGTGCCAGCAGTTACCTTTACGGGTCCCAGGGGAATGAGCAGTTCTTC.

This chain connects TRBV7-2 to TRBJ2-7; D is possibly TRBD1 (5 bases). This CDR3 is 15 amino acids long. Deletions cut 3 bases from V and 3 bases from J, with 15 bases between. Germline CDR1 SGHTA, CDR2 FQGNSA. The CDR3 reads CASSLGGAEYYEQYF. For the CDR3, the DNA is TGTGCCAGCAGCTTGGGTGGGGCGGAGTACTACGAGCAGTACTTC.

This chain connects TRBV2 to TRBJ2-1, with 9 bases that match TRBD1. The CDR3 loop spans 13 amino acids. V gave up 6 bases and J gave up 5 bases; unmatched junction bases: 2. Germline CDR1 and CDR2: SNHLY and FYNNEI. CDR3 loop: CASRQGANNEQFF. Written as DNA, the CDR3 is TGTGCCAGCAGACAGGGGGCTAACAATGAGCAGTTCTTC.

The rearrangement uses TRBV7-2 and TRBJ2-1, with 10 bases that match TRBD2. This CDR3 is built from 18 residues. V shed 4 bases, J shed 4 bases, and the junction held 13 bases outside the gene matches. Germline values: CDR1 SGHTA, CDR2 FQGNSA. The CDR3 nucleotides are TGTGCCAGCAGCTCCCCTCAAGGTAGCGGGGGGCAGTACAATGAGCAGTTCTTC. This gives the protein CASSSPQGSGGQYNEQFF.

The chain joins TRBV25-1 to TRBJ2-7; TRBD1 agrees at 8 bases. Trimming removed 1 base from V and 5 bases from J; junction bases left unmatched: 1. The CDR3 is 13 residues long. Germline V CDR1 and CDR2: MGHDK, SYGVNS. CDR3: CASSELGQDEQYF. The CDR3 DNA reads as TGTGCCAGCAGTGAATTGGGACAGGACGAGCAGTACTTC.

The CDR3 DNA sequence: TGTGCCAGCAGCCACCTTGACAGCCCTCTGGGAGATACGCAGTATTTT. Encoded protein: CASSHLDSPLGDTQYF. This rearrangement joins TRBV7-9 to TRBJ2-3; D may be TRBD1 (5 bases). V lost 5 bases and J 5 bases, leaving 20 bases between the germline ends. Germline V CDR1 and CDR2: SEHNR, FQNEAQ (reference sequence). The CDR3 has 16 residues.

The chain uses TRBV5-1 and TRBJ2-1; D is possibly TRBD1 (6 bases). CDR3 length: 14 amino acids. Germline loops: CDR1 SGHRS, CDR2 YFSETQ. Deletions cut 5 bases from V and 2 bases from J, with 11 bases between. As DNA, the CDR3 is TGCGCCAGCAGGGGGGCCGGTACCTACAATGAGCAGTTCTTC. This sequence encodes CASRGAGTYNEQFF.

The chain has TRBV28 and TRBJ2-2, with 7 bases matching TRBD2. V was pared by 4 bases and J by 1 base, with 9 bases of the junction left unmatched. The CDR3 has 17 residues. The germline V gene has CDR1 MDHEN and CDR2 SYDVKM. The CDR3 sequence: CASSSLGLAENTGELFF. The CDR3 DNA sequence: TGTGCCAGCAGTTCCCTCGGGCTAGCGGAGAACACCGGGGAGCTGTTTTTT.

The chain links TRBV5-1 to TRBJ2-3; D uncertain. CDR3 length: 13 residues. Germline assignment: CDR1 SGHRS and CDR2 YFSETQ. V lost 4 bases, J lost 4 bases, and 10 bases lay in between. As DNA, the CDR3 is TGCGCCAGCAGCGTTGACTTTTCAGATACGCAGTATTTT. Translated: CASSVDFSDTQYF.

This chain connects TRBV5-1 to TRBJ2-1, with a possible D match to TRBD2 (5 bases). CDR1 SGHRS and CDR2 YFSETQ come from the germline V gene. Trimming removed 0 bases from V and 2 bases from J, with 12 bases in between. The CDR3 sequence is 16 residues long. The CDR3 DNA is TGCGCCAGCAGCTTGGACTCCGGGAACCCCTACAATGAGCAGTTCTTC. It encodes CASSLDSGNPYNEQFF.

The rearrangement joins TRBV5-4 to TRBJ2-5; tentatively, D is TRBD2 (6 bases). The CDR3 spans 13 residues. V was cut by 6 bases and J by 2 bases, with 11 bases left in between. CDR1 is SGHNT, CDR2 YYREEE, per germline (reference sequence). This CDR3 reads CASNWRGQETQYF. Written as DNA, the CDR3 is TGTGCCAGCAACTGGCGGGGACAAGAGACCCAGTACTTC.

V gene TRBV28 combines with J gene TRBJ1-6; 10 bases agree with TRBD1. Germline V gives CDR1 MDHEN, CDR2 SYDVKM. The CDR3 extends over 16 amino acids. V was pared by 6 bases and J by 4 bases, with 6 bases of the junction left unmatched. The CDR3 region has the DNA TGTGCCAGCAGACCAGGACAGGGGGTTTATAATTCACCCCTCCACTTT. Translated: CASRPGQGVYNSPLHF.

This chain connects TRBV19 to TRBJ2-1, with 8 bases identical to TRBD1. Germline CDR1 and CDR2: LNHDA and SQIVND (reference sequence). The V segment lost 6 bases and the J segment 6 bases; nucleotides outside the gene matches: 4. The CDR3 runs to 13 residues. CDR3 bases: TGTGCCAGTAGGTCCGGGACAGGCAATGAGCAGTTCTTC. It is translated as CASRSGTGNEQFF.

This CDR3 reads CASTGTGKYTDTQYF. The CDR3 DNA follows: TGCGCCAGCACTGGGACAGGGAAATACACAGATACGCAGTATTTT. J is TRBJ2-3 and V is TRBV4-1; 9 positions match TRBD1. CDR3 size: 15 residues. In germline, CDR1 is MGHRA, CDR2 YSYEKL. J gave up 2 bases and V 7 bases, and 7 bases lay outside the gene matches.

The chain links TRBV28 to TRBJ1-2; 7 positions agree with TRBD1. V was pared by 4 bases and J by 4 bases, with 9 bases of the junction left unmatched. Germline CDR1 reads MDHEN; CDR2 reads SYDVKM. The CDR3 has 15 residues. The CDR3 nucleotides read TGTGCCAGCAGTTCCGGACAGGATCGACTCTATGGCTACACCTTC. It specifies CASSSGQDRLYGYTF.